A selection of T cell receptor beta chains follows, all from one sample in a study of cytomegalovirus exposure and HLA in healthy donors. Clones were read by immunoSEQ multiplex PCR, and TCRdb kept only the in-frame ones, dropping some. The sample gives about 120,000 clones, over 9.5% of which show up once; about 4.7% is in the top ten. Source material: PBMCs. Receptors originate from a woman aged 18 to 35 in good health and CMV-seropositive. CDR3s include the opening cysteine and the closing phenylalanine or tryptophan. D genes are given only for firm matches. Clone size is given for some rows only: seen once, a few or many times, or a class if the clone is expanded.

J gene,clone size,D gene,V gene,CDR3 DNA,CDR3 protein
TRBJ2-2,few,TRBD1,TRBV5-6,TGTGCCAGCAGCTTCCAGGGGGTACCGAACACCGGGGAGCTGTTTTTT,CASSFQGVPNTGELFF
TRBJ1-2,NA,NA,TRBV29-1,TGCAGCGTAATGACAGGTATAGAAGGCTACACCTTC,CSVMTGIEGYTF
TRBJ1-6,NA,TRBD1,TRBV7-9,TGTGCCAGCAGCCCGCGGGGACAGATAAATAATTCACCCCTCCACTTT,CASSPRGQINNSPLHF
TRBJ2-1,NA,TRBD2,TRBV7-9,TGTGCCAGCGGCCGAAGCGGGAGCTCCTACAATGAGCAGTTCTTC,CASGRSGSSYNEQFF
TRBJ2-7,few,NA,TRBV5-1,TGCGCCAGCAGTCCCCAAATCGGGGAGCAGTACTTC,CASSPQIGEQYF
TRBJ2-1,NA,TRBD2,TRBV19,TGTGCCAGTAACCCCTCTACTAGCGGGAGTGAGCAGTTCTTC,CASNPSTSGSEQFF
TRBJ2-1,few,TRBD2,TRBV19,TGTGCCAGTAGTATCTCAGCGGGACCTTACAATGAGCAGTTCTTC,CASSISAGPYNEQFF
TRBJ2-3,NA,NA,TRBV29-1,TGCAGCGTTAATCGACAGACAGATACGCAGTATTTT,CSVNRQTDTQYF
TRBJ1-5,NA,TRBD1,TRBV5-1,TGCGCCAGCAGCTTTTCAGGGGGCATGGAGCCCCAGCATTTT,CASSFSGGMEPQHF
TRBJ2-1,few,NA,TRBV9,TGTGCCAGCAGCCGAGGTTATTCCTACAATGAGCAGTTCTTC,CASSRGYSYNEQFF
TRBJ2-1,few,TRBD1,TRBV7-3,TGTGCCAGCAGCTTGGACAGGGGTAGGATGAATGAGCAGTTCTTC,CASSLDRGRMNEQFF
TRBJ2-7,NA,NA,TRBV7-2,TGTGCCAGCAGCTTAGATGTGTCCGGATCAGCAGGCGAGCAGTACTTC,CASSLDVSGSAGEQYF
TRBJ1-1,few,NA,TRBV5-1,TGCGCCAGCAGACAGAACACTGAAGCTTTCTTT,CASRQNTEAFF
TRBJ1-5,NA,NA,TRBV6-5,TGTGCCAGCAGCCCCCGAGGAAATAGCAATCAGCCCCAGCATTTT,CASSPRGNSNQPQHF
TRBJ1-1,NA,NA,TRBV2,TGTGCCAGCGTGGGAGTCGCGGGGACTGAAGCTTTCTTT,CASVGVAGTEAFF
TRBJ2-3,few,NA,TRBV30,TGTGCCTGGGGGGCCCATCAGGGCGATACGCAGTATTTT,CAWGAHQGDTQYF
TRBJ1-3,NA,NA,TRBV28,TGTGCCAGCACCGATTCGCCGGGAAAAGGACACACCATATATTTT,CASTDSPGKGHTIYF
TRBJ2-5,NA,NA,TRBV6-1,TGTGCCAGCAGTGGCCACCTCGGGGAGACCCAGTACTTC,CASSGHLGETQYF
TRBJ1-1,few,NA,TRBV28,TGTGCCAGCAGTCCATCACTCAGGGTCCGGAACACTGAAGCTTTCTTT,CASSPSLRVRNTEAFF
TRBJ2-5,NA,NA,TRBV2,TGTGCCAGCAGTAACACAGGGGAGACCCAGTACTTC,CASSNTGETQYF
TRBJ2-7,few,NA,TRBV6-1,TGTGCCAGCAGCCCCGGACACGTGGGTCTCGAGCAGTACTTC,CASSPGHVGLEQYF
TRBJ2-1,NA,TRBD1,TRBV18,TGTGCCAGCTCATCGGGACAGGGAGGCTACAATGAGCAGTTCTTC,CASSSGQGGYNEQFF
TRBJ1-5,few,NA,TRBV19,TGTGCCAGTAGTATAAGTGGGAGTCTTCAAGTTCAGCCCCAGCATTTT,CASSISGSLQVQPQHF
TRBJ2-7,NA,TRBD2,TRBV10-3,TGTGCCATCAGTGACGCGGGAGCCCTCGTGGAGCAGTACTTC,CAISDAGALVEQYF
TRBJ2-7,NA,NA,TRBV5-6,TGTGCCAGCAGCCGATCTAGCGTGGAGCAGTACTTC,CASSRSSVEQYF
TRBJ1-2,NA,TRBD1,TRBV25-1,TGTGCCAGCAGTGAATTCAAAGGACAGGGGAACTATGGCTACACCTTC,CASSEFKGQGNYGYTF
TRBJ2-7,NA,TRBD1,TRBV6-1,TGTGCCAGCAGTGCGGACAGGGGCCCCTACGAGCAGTACTTC,CASSADRGPYEQYF
TRBJ2-3,few,TRBD2,TRBV4-2,TGTGCCAGCAGCCTCAGCGGTGGGACTAGCGGGATTGGTGCCACAGATACGCAGTATTTT,CASSLSGGTSGIGATDTQYF
TRBJ2-5,few,TRBD1,TRBV5-4,TGTGCCAGCCCGGGTGGACAGGGGGAAGAGACCCAGTACTTC,CASPGGQGEETQYF
TRBJ2-1,few,TRBD2,TRBV4-1,TGCGCCAGCAGCCCCGAGGACCGGGACTACCGTGAGCAGTTCTTC,CASSPEDRDYREQFF
TRBJ2-2,few,NA,TRBV30,TGTGCCTGGAGACAGCAGAACACCGGGGAGCTGTTTTTT,CAWRQQNTGELFF
TRBJ2-1,few,NA,TRBV5-1,TGCGCCAGCAGCTTGGGGGGGGAGTACAATGAGCAGTTCTTC,CASSLGGEYNEQFF
TRBJ2-1,few,NA,TRBV7-8,TGTGCCAGCAGCTTAAAGCGCCGCGGACTACGCCACAATGAGCAGTTCTTC,CASSLKRRGLRHNEQFF
TRBJ2-2,NA,NA,TRBV14,TGTGCCAGCAGTCCTCTTTCTAGCCTGGGAAGCACCGGGGAGCTGTTTTTT,CASSPLSSLGSTGELFF
TRBJ1-5,few,NA,TRBV2,TGTGCCAGCAGTCAGGGGTTTAGCAATCAGCCCCAGCATTTT,CASSQGFSNQPQHF
TRBJ1-1,NA,NA,TRBV28,TGTGCCAGCAGTTTAGCCCGGGTGAACACTGAAGCTTTCTTT,CASSLARVNTEAFF
TRBJ2-1,NA,TRBD2,TRBV6-1,TGTGCCAGCAGTGGAAAAGGTTGGACGGGAGGGCCGATGCATGAGCAGTTCTTC,CASSGKGWTGGPMHEQFF
TRBJ1-4,few,NA,TRBV6-5,TGTGCCAGCAGGGACGGAGGAGGGGAAAAACTGTTTTTT,CASRDGGGEKLFF
TRBJ2-7,few,TRBD2,TRBV27,TGTGCCAGCAGTTTAGGACTAGCGGGAGGGCCATACGAGCAGTACTTC,CASSLGLAGGPYEQYF
TRBJ1-1,few,NA,TRBV15,TGTGCCACCAGCAGACGGACAGTTACTAACACTGAAGCTTTCTTT,CATSRRTVTNTEAFF
TRBJ2-1,NA,NA,TRBV19,TGTGCCAGTAGGCAGCCGACTAGTCACAATGAGCAGTTCTTC,CASRQPTSHNEQFF
TRBJ2-7,NA,NA,TRBV2,TGTGCCAGCAGTGAAGAATTAGTAGCTTACGAGCAGTACTTC,CASSEELVAYEQYF
TRBJ2-7,NA,NA,TRBV5-1,TGCGCCAGCTCCTCAAAGCGGGACACGGGCGAGCAGTACTTC,CASSSKRDTGEQYF
TRBJ1-5,few,NA,TRBV6-6,TGTGCCAGCACCCCATTCAGGCCAGCTAGCAATCAGCCCCAGCATTTT,CASTPFRPASNQPQHF
TRBJ2-3,NA,TRBD2,TRBV7-7,TGTGCTAGCAGCTTAGCACCGGGGGGGAGCACAGATACGCAGTATTTT,CASSLAPGGSTDTQYF